This T cell receptor beta chain was sequenced for a study of blood T cells in healthy people across ages. A second PCR of 7 to 11 cycles used a sample-barcoded 5' primer and a J-beta primer mix. Each cDNA molecule, via a template-switch adaptor with 12 random nucleotides, was tagged. Paired-end reads containing CDR3 totaled no fewer than 2.5 million for each sample. TCRdb fed the 5' RACE reads into MiXCR, producing one record per CDR3 protein. The sample contains about 1.5 million distinct CDR3 sequences, about 40% of which appear only once. The donors, healthy Caucasians from Russia, were aged roughly 6 to 90. The CDR3 has 14 amino acids. The V end was cut by 6 bases, the J end by 5 bases, with 15 bases between. Germline CDR1 ENHRY, CDR2 SYGVKD. Study-wide results and limits: It was held that diversity estimates obtained from one million T cells represented underestimates.

Comment on this clonotype: No antigen is known for it.

Sequenced material: blood. This receptor was taken from a woman aged 18-29 years in good health. This rearrangement joins TRBV10-3 to TRBJ2-3, with D possibly TRBD2 on 6 matching bases. The CDR3 is CAIRPGSTGDTQYF. In DNA, the CDR3 is TGTGCCATCAGGCCCGGGAGCACGGGAGATACGCAGTATTTT.